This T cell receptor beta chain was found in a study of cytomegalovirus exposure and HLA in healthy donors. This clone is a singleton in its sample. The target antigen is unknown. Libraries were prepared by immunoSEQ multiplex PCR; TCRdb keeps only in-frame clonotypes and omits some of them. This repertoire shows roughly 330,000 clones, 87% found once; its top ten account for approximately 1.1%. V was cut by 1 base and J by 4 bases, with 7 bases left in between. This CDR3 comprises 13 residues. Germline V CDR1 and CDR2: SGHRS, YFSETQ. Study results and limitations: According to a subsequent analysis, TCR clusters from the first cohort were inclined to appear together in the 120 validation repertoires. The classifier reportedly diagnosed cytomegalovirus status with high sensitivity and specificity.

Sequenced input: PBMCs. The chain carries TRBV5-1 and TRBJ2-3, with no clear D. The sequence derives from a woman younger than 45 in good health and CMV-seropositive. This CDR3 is CASSLPTPDTQYF. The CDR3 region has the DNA TGCGCCAGCAGCTTGCCGACCCCAGATACGCAGTATTTT.